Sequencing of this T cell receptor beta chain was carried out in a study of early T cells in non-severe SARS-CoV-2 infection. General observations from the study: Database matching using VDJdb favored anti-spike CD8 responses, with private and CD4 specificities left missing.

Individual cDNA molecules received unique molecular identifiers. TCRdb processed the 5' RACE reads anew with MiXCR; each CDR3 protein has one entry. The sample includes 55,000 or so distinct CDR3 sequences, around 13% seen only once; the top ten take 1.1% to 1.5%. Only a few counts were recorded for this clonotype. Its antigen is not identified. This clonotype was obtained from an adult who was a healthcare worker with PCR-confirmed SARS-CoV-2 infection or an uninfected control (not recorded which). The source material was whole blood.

The CDR3 protein is CASSYIAGGGSSYEQYF. CDR3 coding DNA: TGTGCCAGCAGTTACATTGCGGGGGGTGGAAGCTCCTACGAGCAGTACTTC. The chain uses TRBV6-5 and TRBJ2-7; 8 nucleotides align to TRBD2. Germline trimming cut 2 bases from V and 0 bases from J; bases unmatched to any gene: 9. Germline V CDR1 and CDR2: MNHEY, SVGAGI. The CDR3 is made up of 17 amino acids.